A single T cell receptor (beta chain) is shown here with its context. Then a second PCR, running about 7 to 11 cycles, was carried out with a sample-barcoded 5' primer and a J-beta primer mix. A single record per CDR3 protein comes from TCRdb applying MiXCR to the 5' RACE reads. The sample lists approximately 1,700,000 distinct CDR3 sequences, approximately 40% occurring once. The CDR3 has 13 amino acids. Germline lookup yields CDR1 SQVTM and CDR2 ANQGSEA. Trimming took off 0 bases at V and 6 bases at J, with 9 bases between the two ends. This specimen belongs to a study of blood T cells in healthy people across ages.

Sequenced material: blood. This receptor was obtained from a human donor in good health. This chain joins TRBV29-1 and TRBJ2-1; D ambiguous. CDR3: CSVEDEPFNEQFF. In DNA form, the CDR3 reads TGCAGCGTTGAAGATGAACCCTTCAATGAGCAGTTCTTC.